This T cell receptor beta chain stems from a study of cytomegalovirus exposure and HLA in healthy donors. This CDR3 region has 17 residues. The V gene end was trimmed by 1 base and the J gene end by 4 bases; junction bases not matched to a gene: 11. Per germline, CDR1 SGHAT and CDR2 FQDESV (reference sequence). 60 Vbeta and 13 Jbeta primers were used in PCR. The repertoire was sequenced with immunoSEQ multiplex PCR; TCRdb's copy has only in-frame clones and lacks some. The sample gives 110,000 to 150,000 clones, about 64% of which show up once; approximately 4.2% is in the top ten. This chain joins TRBV11-1 and TRBJ1-1; 8 positions match TRBD1. The clonotype originates from a man in his sixties in good health and CMV-seronegative. Sample: PBMCs. The CDR3 coding sequence is TGTGCCAGCAGCTTAGGCGGACAGGGAAAAGTTCGCACTGAAGCTTTCTTT. Translated, it gives CASSLGGQGKVRTEAFF.